These T cell receptor beta chains were read from a single sample in a study of T cells after yellow fever vaccination. One entry per CDR3 protein, called by TCRdb with MiXCR from the 5' RACE reads. The repertoire holds just under 600,000 distinct CDR3 sequences, with approximately 13% as singletons. The sequenced sample was PBMCs, obtained on the day of the yellow fever booster vaccination. The receptors stem from a young man who received the YFV17D yellow fever vaccine. Both conserved end residues are part of each CDR3. The order of the fields is clone size, D gene, J gene, V gene, CDR3 DNA, CDR3 protein. The D gene is left open where the match is weak. Clone size, where shown, is once, few, many, or a class for clones that have expanded.

NA	NA	TRBJ2-5	TRBV9	TGTGCCAGCAGCGTACTTCCGGAACAAGAGACCCAGTACTTC	CASSVLPEQETQYF
NA	NA	TRBJ2-1	TRBV12-3/TRBV12-4	TGTGCCAGCAGTTTTTCCCTGCTCAATGAGCAGTTCTTC	CASSFSLLNEQFF
NA	NA	TRBJ2-7	TRBV12-3/TRBV12-4	TGTGCCAGCAGTAGAAGGACCTATCACTCCTACGAGCAGTACTTC	CASSRRTYHSYEQYF
many	NA	TRBJ2-5	TRBV7-8	TGTGCCAGCAGCTCTTTACAAGACTTATCGCGAGAGACCCAGTACTTC	CASSSLQDLSRETQYF
NA	NA	TRBJ2-2	TRBV27	TGTGCCAGCAGAGGGTCGGGGAGAGGGCTGTTTTTT	CASRGSGRGLFF
NA	NA	TRBJ2-7	TRBV28	TGTGCCAGCAGCCCACCTGGGACTCGCTACGAGCAGTACTTC	CASSPPGTRYEQYF
NA	NA	TRBJ1-6	TRBV20-1	TGCAGTGCTAGAGATACAGCTTATTCACCCCTCCACTTT	CSARDTAYSPLHF
few	NA	TRBJ2-1	TRBV30	TGTGCCTGGGACGGGGGACAAGGCTACAATGAGCAGTTCTTC	CAWDGGQGYNEQFF
NA	NA	TRBJ2-3	TRBV20-1	TGCAGTGCACCCCGACAGTCCGATACGCAGTATTTT	CSAPRQSDTQYF
once	NA	TRBJ2-1	TRBV12-3/TRBV12-4	TGTGCCAGCAGTTTAGGAGCGTACCAGTTCTTC	CASSLGAYQFF
NA	NA	TRBJ2-3	TRBV14	TGTGCCAGCAGCCCGAGACTCGGTAGCACAGATACGCAGTATTTT	CASSPRLGSTDTQYF
NA	NA	TRBJ2-7	TRBV27	TGTGCCAGCAGTATTAGTATACACTCCTACGAGCAGTACTTC	CASSISIHSYEQYF
NA	NA	TRBJ2-7	TRBV6-1	TGTGCCAGCAGTCGAAATCAGAATCCGAGCTCCTACGAGCAGTACTTC	CASSRNQNPSSYEQYF
few	NA	TRBJ2-1	TRBV15	TGTGCCACCAGGCAGCGTGGCGTGATCAATGAGCAGTTCTTC	CATRQRGVINEQFF
few	TRBD1	TRBJ2-7	TRBV25-1	TGTGCCAGCAGGGGGGACAGGGCGACCGAAGGGGGGTACTACGAGCAGTACTTC	CASRGDRATEGGYYEQYF
NA	NA	TRBJ2-1	TRBV20-1	TGCAGTGCTAGGGGGGCCCCGGGACTATCCCTTAATGAGCAGTTCTTC	CSARGAPGLSLNEQFF
NA	NA	TRBJ2-1	TRBV24-1	TGTGCCACCGGAGCCCCTGGGAGCGTCGGTGAGCAGTTCTTC	CATGAPGSVGEQFF
NA	TRBD2	TRBJ2-5	TRBV5-6	TGTGCCAGCAGCTTGCAGCTAGCGGGAGGAAAAGAGACCCAGTACTTC	CASSLQLAGGKETQYF
NA	NA	TRBJ2-6	TRBV7-2	TGTGCCAGCAGCCCAGCCGCCAACGTCCTGACTTTC	CASSPAANVLTF
NA	TRBD1	TRBJ1-6	TRBV10-3	TGTGCCATCAGAAGAGCAGGACAGGGTGGTTCACCCCTCCACTTT	CAIRRAGQGGSPLHF
NA	NA	TRBJ2-1	TRBV12-3/TRBV12-4	TGTGCCAGCAGTCCCACTGCTTCAAGCAATGAGCAGTTCTTC	CASSPTASSNEQFF
NA	TRBD1	TRBJ2-7	TRBV10-1	TGCGCCAGCAGTGTAGACCGGGACAGGGGGACCTACGAGCAGTACTTC	CASSVDRDRGTYEQYF
few	NA	TRBJ2-1	TRBV12-3/TRBV12-4	TGTGCCAGCAGTTTATCCAAATGGAGTGGGTCTTACAATGAGCAGTTCTTC	CASSLSKWSGSYNEQFF
NA	NA	TRBJ2-7	TRBV5-1	TGCGCCAGCAGCTTGACCCAGCGCTTCTCCTACGAGCAGTACTTC	CASSLTQRFSYEQYF
few	TRBD2	TRBJ2-7	TRBV9	TGTGCCAGCAGCCGGGGACTAGCGGGAGCCGAGCAGTACTTC	CASSRGLAGAEQYF